A selection of T cell receptor beta chains follows, all from one sample in a study of CD8 T cells in Susac syndrome. A single record per CDR3 protein comes from TCRdb applying MiXCR to the immunoSEQ multiplex PCR reads. The data hold under 200,000 distinct CDR3 sequences, with approximately 96% observed a single time. Specimen: CD8+ T cells from PBMCs. The origin of the receptors is a human donor with multiple sclerosis. Each CDR3 is given with its conserved first and last residue. Fields, in order: J gene, D gene, V gene, clone size, CDR3 protein, CDR3 DNA. The D gene is left open where the match is weak. Clone size is not always given. Where it is, it says once, few, many or a class for expanded clones.

J: TRBJ2-5; D: TRBD2; V: TRBV6-5; size: .; CDR3: CASSQSGEPWETQYF; DNA: TGTGCCAGCAGCCAAAGCGGGGAACCATGGGAGACCCAGTACTTC
J: TRBJ2-6; D: TRBD1; V: TRBV2; size: .; CDR3: CASPRTGQGDSGANVLTF; DNA: TGTGCCAGCCCCAGGACGGGACAGGGGGACTCTGGGGCCAACGTCCTGACTTTC
J: TRBJ1-1; D: .; V: TRBV7-9; size: .; CDR3: CASSLSGVNTEAFF; DNA: TGTGCCAGCAGCTTATCAGGGGTGAACACTGAAGCTTTCTTT
J: TRBJ2-3; D: TRBD2; V: TRBV3-1; size: .; CDR3: CASSPLAGRTDTQYF; DNA: TGTGCCAGCAGTCCGCTAGCGGGACGCACAGATACGCAGTATTTT
J: TRBJ2-7; D: TRBD2; V: TRBV4-1; size: .; CDR3: CASSLLAGGAYEQYF; DNA: TGCGCCAGCAGCTTACTAGCGGGAGGGGCCTACGAGCAGTACTTC
J: TRBJ1-5; D: .; V: TRBV13; size: .; CDR3: CASSLAADNQPQHF; DNA: TGTGCCAGCAGCTTGGCGGCAGACAATCAGCCCCAGCATTTT
J: TRBJ2-1; D: TRBD2; V: TRBV3-1; size: .; CDR3: CASSQNGAGARREQFF; DNA: TGTGCCAGCAGCCAAAACGGAGCGGGGGCGAGGCGGGAGCAGTTCTTC
J: TRBJ2-7; D: TRBD2; V: TRBV24-1; size: .; CDR3: CATPPGGYHEQYF; DNA: TGTGCCACCCCCCCGGGGGGTTACCACGAGCAGTACTTC
J: TRBJ1-1; D: .; V: TRBV27; size: .; CDR3: CASRLGQATEAFF; DNA: TGTGCCAGCAGGTTGGGGCAGGCCACTGAAGCTTTCTTT
J: TRBJ2-2; D: .; V: TRBV6-5; size: .; CDR3: CASSFGSNTGELFF; DNA: TGTGCCAGCAGTTTCGGCTCCAACACCGGGGAGCTGTTTTTT
J: TRBJ1-2; D: .; V: TRBV9; size: .; CDR3: CASSVGLGYTF; DNA: TGTGCCAGCAGCGTCGGGCTCGGCTACACCTTC
J: TRBJ2-7; D: .; V: TRBV7-9; size: .; CDR3: CASSPPAGSDLYF; DNA: TGTGCCAGCAGCCCGCCAGCCGGGAGTGATCTGTACTTC
J: TRBJ2-3; D: .; V: TRBV27; size: .; CDR3: CASSLLGRESTDTQYF; DNA: TGTGCCAGCAGCCTACTGGGAAGAGAGAGCACAGATACGCAGTATTTT
J: TRBJ2-3; D: .; V: TRBV7-8; size: .; CDR3: CASSLGEFSTDTQYF; DNA: TGTGCCAGCAGCTTGGGGGAGTTTAGCACAGATACGCAGTATTTT
J: TRBJ1-2; D: TRBD1; V: TRBV27; size: .; CDR3: CASRQGLLYGYTF; DNA: TGTGCCAGCAGACAGGGGCTTCTGTATGGCTACACCTTC
J: TRBJ2-3; D: .; V: TRBV19; size: .; CDR3: CASSIRDTDTQYF; DNA: TGTGCCAGTAGTATAAGGGACACAGATACGCAGTATTTT
J: TRBJ2-7; D: TRBD2; V: TRBV4-1; size: .; CDR3: CASSQRAGAPYEQYF; DNA: TGCGCCAGCAGCCAAAGAGCGGGAGCGCCCTACGAGCAGTACTTC
J: TRBJ2-3; D: .; V: TRBV20-1; size: .; CDR3: CSATGTEGTDTQYF; DNA: TGCAGTGCAACCGGGACCGAGGGCACAGATACGCAGTATTTT
J: TRBJ2-1; D: TRBD2; V: TRBV7-9; size: .; CDR3: CASSGGTIHEQFF; DNA: TGTGCCAGCAGCGGCGGGACTATCCATGAGCAGTTCTTC
J: TRBJ2-7; D: .; V: TRBV7-9; size: .; CDR3: CALGDEQYF; DNA: TGTGCCTTGGGTGACGAGCAGTACTTC
J: TRBJ2-1; D: .; V: TRBV30; size: .; CDR3: CAWSPSLGYNEQFF; DNA: TGTGCCTGGAGTCCCTCCTTAGGTTACAATGAGCAGTTCTTC
J: TRBJ2-7; D: TRBD2; V: TRBV2; size: .; CDR3: CASSEVGGSSYEQYF; DNA: TGTGCCAGCAGTGAAGTGGGAGGGAGCTCCTACGAGCAGTACTTC
J: TRBJ1-2; D: .; V: TRBV25-1; size: few; CDR3: CASSDGYGYTF; DNA: TGTGCCAGCAGTGACGGCTATGGCTACACCTTC
J: TRBJ1-2; D: .; V: TRBV3-1; size: once; CDR3: CASSPGPTNYGYTF; DNA: TGTGCCAGCAGCCCAGGACCGACTAACTATGGCTACACCTTC
J: TRBJ1-5; D: .; V: TRBV9; size: .; CDR3: CASSVQPNQPQHF; DNA: TGTGCCAGCAGCGTCCAGCCCAATCAGCCCCAGCATTTT
J: TRBJ2-2; D: TRBD1; V: TRBV12-3/TRBV12-4; size: .; CDR3: CASSHLGDSDPPGELFF; DNA: TGTGCCAGCAGCCACCTCGGGGACAGCGACCCACCCGGGGAGCTGTTTTTT
J: TRBJ2-7; D: .; V: TRBV27; size: .; CDR3: CASSLAYLYEQYF; DNA: TGTGCCAGCAGTTTAGCTTACCTCTACGAGCAGTACTTC
J: TRBJ1-2; D: .; V: TRBV27; size: .; CDR3: CASTRGRVARGGPYGYTF; DNA: TGTGCCAGCACCCGAGGAAGGGTAGCGCGTGGCGGGCCCTATGGCTACACCTTC
J: TRBJ2-7; D: .; V: TRBV5-1; size: .; CDR3: CAIFTYEQYF; DNA: TGCGCCATCTTTACCTACGAGCAGTACTTC
J: TRBJ2-7; D: .; V: TRBV12-3/TRBV12-4; size: .; CDR3: CASSLGQEQYF; DNA: TGTGCCAGCAGTCTTGGACAGGAGCAGTACTTC
J: TRBJ2-7; D: .; V: TRBV3-1; size: .; CDR3: CASSLRVVSPTEQYF; DNA: TGTGCCAGCAGCCTCAGGGTCGTTTCTCCGACCGAGCAGTACTTC
J: TRBJ1-5; D: .; V: TRBV27; size: .; CDR3: CASSFIGEGQPQHF; DNA: TGTGCCAGCAGTTTTATCGGGGAAGGTCAGCCCCAGCATTTT
J: TRBJ2-7; D: .; V: TRBV7-3; size: .; CDR3: CASSFGASYEQYF; DNA: TGTGCCAGCAGCTTCGGGGCCTCCTACGAGCAGTACTTC
J: TRBJ2-1; D: TRBD2; V: TRBV19; size: .; CDR3: CASSLGTSGGDQFF; DNA: TGTGCCAGTAGTTTAGGGACTAGCGGGGGCGATCAGTTCTTC
J: TRBJ2-1; D: .; V: TRBV29-1; size: .; CDR3: CSVENTGRPYNEQFF; DNA: TGCAGCGTTGAAAATACAGGAAGACCTTACAATGAGCAGTTCTTC
J: TRBJ2-7; D: .; V: TRBV13; size: .; CDR3: CASSGGSGYEQYF; DNA: TGTGCCAGCAGCGGAGGTAGCGGCTACGAGCAGTACTTC
J: TRBJ2-7; D: TRBD2; V: TRBV28; size: .; CDR3: CASSFGLAGEVYEQYF; DNA: TGTGCCAGCAGTTTTGGCCTGGCGGGAGAAGTGTACGAGCAGTACTTC
J: TRBJ1-5; D: .; V: TRBV20-1; size: .; CDR3: CSARDLGGYSNQPQHF; DNA: TGCAGTGCTAGAGATTTGGGGGGGTATAGCAATCAGCCCCAGCATTTT
J: TRBJ2-2; D: .; V: TRBV27; size: once; CDR3: CASRPSPGGPAGELFF; DNA: TGTGCCAGCAGGCCAAGTCCCGGGGGGCCGGCCGGGGAGCTGTTTTTT
J: TRBJ2-1; D: .; V: TRBV18; size: .; CDR3: CASSPPRGTYNEQFF; DNA: TGTGCCAGCTCACCACCAAGGGGGACTTACAATGAGCAGTTCTTC
J: TRBJ2-2; D: .; V: TRBV20-1; size: .; CDR3: CSARLASNTGELFF; DNA: TGCAGTGCTAGACTCGCGTCGAACACCGGGGAGCTGTTTTTT
J: TRBJ1-1; D: .; V: TRBV21-1; size: .; CDR3: CASSNPSVEGAFF; DNA: TGTGCCAGCAGCAATCCCAGTGTGGAGGGAGCTTTCTTT
J: TRBJ1-2; D: TRBD1; V: TRBV27; size: few; CDR3: CASSGQGNYGYTF; DNA: TGTGCCAGCAGCGGACAGGGGAACTATGGCTACACCTTC
J: TRBJ2-7; D: .; V: TRBV28; size: .; CDR3: CASTKTGQSPYEQYF; DNA: TGTGCCAGCACCAAAACAGGACAGTCGCCTTACGAGCAGTACTTC